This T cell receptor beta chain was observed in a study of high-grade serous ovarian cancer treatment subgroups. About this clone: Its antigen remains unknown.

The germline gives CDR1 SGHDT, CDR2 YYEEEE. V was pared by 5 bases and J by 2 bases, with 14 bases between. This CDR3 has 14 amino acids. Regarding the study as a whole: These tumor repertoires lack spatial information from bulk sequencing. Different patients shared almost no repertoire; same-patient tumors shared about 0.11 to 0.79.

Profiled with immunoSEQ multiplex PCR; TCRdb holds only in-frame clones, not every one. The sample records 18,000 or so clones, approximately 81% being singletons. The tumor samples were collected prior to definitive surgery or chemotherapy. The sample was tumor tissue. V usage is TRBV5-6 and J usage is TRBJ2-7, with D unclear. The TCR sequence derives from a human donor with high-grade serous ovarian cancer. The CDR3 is CASSSSLRTYEQYF. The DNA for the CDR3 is TGTGCCAGCAGTTCTTCCCTGAGGACCTACGAGCAGTACTTC.